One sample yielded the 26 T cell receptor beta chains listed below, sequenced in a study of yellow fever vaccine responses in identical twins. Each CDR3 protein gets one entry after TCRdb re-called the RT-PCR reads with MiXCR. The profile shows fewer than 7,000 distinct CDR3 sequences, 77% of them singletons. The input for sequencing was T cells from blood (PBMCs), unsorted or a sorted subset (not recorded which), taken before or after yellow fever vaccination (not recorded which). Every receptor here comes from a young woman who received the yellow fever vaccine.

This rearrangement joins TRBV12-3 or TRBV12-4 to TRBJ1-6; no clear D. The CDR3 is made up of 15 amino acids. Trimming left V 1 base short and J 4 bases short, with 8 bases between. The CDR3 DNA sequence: TGTGCCAGCAGTTTAGACAGAGATTATAATTCACCCCTCCACTTT. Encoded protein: CASSLDRDYNSPLHF.

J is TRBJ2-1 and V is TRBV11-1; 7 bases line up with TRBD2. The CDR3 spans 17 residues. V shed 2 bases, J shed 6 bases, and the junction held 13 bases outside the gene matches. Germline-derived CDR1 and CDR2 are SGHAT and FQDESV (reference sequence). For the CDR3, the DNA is TGTGCCAGCAGCTTAAGAGGGGATGGACTAGGCGGCAATGAGCAGTTCTTC. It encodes CASSLRGDGLGGNEQFF.

The CDR3 loop is CASSQDLVQETQYF. Here the CDR3 DNA reads TGTGCCAGCAGCCAAGATTTAGTCCAAGAGACCCAGTACTTC. The chain joins TRBV3-1 to TRBJ2-5; D remains unclear. V gave up 0 bases and J gave up 1 base, with 6 bases separating them. This CDR3 region has 14 residues. Germline V gene data show CDR1 as LGHDT and CDR2 as YNNKEL (reference sequence).

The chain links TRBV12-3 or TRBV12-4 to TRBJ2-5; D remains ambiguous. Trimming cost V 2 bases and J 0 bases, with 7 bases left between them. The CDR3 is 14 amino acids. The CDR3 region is CASSLNLNQETQYF. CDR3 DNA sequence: TGTGCCAGCAGTTTAAATTTGAACCAAGAGACCCAGTACTTC.

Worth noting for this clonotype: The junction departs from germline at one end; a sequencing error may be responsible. The CDR3 region has the DNA TGTGGCAGCACCATAGCGGGGGGCCGTGAGACCCAGTACTTC. Protein: CGSTIAGGRETQYF. This sequence joins TRBV2 and TRBJ2-5; 10 nucleotides align to TRBD2. Germline V gene sequence: CDR1 SNHLY, CDR2 FYNNEI. CDR3 length equals 14 residues.

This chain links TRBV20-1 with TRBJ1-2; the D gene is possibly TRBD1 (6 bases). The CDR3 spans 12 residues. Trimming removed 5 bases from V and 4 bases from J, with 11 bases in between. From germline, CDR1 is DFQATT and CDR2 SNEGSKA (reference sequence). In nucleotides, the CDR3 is TGCAGTGCTCCCCGGGACACCTATGGCTACACCTTC. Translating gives CSAPRDTYGYTF.

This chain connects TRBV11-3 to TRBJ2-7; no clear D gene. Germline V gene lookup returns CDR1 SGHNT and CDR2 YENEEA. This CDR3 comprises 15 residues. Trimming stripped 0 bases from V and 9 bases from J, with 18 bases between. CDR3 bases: TGTGCCAGCAGCTTAGATCTGTCTCCAGCGAGGTTGCAGTACGTC. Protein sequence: CASSLDLSPARLQYV.

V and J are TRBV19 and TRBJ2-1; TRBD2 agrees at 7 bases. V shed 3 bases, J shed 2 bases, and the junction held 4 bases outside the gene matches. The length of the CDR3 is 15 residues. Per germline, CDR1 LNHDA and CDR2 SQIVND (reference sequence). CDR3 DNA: TGTGCCAGTAGTATTTGGGGGGGAGCCTACAATGAGCAGTTCTTC. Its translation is CASSIWGGAYNEQFF.

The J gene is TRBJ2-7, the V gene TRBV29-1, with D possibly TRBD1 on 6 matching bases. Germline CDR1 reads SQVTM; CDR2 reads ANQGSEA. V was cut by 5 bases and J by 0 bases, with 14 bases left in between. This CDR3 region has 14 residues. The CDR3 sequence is CSVTTQGPSYEQYF. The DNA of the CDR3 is TGCAGCGTTACCACACAGGGACCCTCCTACGAGCAGTACTTC.

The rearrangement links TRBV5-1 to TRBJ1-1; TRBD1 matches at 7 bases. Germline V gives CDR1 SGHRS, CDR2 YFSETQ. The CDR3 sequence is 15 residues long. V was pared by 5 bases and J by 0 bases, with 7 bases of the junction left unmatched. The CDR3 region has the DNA TGCGCCAGCAGGGGACAGAACATTATGAACACTGAAGCTTTCTTT. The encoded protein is CASRGQNIMNTEAFF. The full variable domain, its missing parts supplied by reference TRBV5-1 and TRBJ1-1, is KAGVTQTPRYLIKTRGQQVTLSCSPISGHRSVSWYQQTPGQGLQFLFEYFSETQRNKGNFPGRFSGRQFSNSRSEMNVSTLELGDSALYLCASRGQNIMNTEAFFGQGTRLTVV.

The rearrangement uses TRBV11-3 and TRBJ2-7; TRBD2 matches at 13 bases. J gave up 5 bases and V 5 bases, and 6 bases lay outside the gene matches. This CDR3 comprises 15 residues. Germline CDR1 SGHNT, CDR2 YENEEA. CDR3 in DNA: TGTGCCAGCAGCCAGGGACTAGCGGGACAGGACGAGCAGTACTTC. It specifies CASSQGLAGQDEQYF.

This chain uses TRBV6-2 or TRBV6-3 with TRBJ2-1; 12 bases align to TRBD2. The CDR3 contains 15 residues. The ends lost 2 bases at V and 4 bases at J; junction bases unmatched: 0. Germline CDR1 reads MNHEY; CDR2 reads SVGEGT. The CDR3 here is CASSYTSGGYNEQFF. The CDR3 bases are TGTGCCAGCAGTTACACTAGCGGGGGGTACAATGAGCAGTTCTTC.

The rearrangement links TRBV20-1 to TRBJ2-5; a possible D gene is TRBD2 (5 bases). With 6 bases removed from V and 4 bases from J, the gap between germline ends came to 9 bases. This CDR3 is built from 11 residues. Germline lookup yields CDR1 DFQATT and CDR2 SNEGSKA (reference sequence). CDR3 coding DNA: TGCAGTGCCCTCAGCGGAGAGACCCAGTACTTC. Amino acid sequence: CSALSGETQYF.

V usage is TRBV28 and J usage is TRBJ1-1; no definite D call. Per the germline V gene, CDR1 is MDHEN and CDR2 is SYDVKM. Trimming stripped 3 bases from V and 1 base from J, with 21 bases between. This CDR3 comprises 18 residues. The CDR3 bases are TGTGCCAGCAGTTTTACCAAGGGTCTTAGCTTGGAGAACACTGAAGCTTTCTTT. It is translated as CASSFTKGLSLENTEAFF.

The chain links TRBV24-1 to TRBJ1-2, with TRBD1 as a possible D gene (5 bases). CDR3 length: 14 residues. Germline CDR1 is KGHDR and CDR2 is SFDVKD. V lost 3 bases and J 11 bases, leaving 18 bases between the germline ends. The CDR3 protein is CATSDAQAGQRYTF. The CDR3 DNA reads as TGTGCCACCAGTGATGCCCAGGCAGGGCAAAGGTACACCTTC.

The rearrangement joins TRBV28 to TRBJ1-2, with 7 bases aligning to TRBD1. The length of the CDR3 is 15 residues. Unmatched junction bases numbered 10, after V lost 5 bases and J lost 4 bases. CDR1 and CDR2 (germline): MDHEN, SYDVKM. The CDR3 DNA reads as TGTGCCAGCAGTGGAATGGGACAGACGATCTATGGCTACACCTTC. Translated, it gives CASSGMGQTIYGYTF.

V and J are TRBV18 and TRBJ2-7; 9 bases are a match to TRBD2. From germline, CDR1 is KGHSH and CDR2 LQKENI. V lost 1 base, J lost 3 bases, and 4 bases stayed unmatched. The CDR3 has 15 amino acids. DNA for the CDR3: TGTGCCAGCTCACCACTAGCGGGAGAAAACTACGAGCAGTACTTC. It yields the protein CASSPLAGENYEQYF.

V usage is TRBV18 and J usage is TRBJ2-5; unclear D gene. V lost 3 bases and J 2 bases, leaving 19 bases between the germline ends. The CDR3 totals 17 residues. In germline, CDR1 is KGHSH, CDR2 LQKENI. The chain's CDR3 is CASSPKVEAQAQETQYF. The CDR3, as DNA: TGTGCCAGCTCACCCAAAGTCGAGGCTCAGGCGCAAGAGACCCAGTACTTC.

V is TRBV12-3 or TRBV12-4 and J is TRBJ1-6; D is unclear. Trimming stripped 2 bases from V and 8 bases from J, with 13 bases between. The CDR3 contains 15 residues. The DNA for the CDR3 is TGTGCCAGCAGTTTAAGTGGGGAAATCTATTCACCCCTCCACTTT. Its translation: CASSLSGEIYSPLHF.

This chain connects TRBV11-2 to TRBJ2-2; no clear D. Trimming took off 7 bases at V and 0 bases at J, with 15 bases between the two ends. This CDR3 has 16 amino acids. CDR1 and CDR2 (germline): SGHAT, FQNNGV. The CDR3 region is CASTIGYGSNTGELFF. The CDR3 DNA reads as TGTGCCAGCACCATCGGGTACGGTTCGAACACCGGGGAGCTGTTTTTT.

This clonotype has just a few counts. In DNA form, the CDR3 reads TGTGCCAGCAGCCCAACCACAGATACGCAGTATTTT. It translates to CASSPTTDTQYF. This chain links TRBV3-1 with TRBJ2-3; D is unclear. Trimming left V 4 bases short and J 2 bases short, with 4 bases between. The CDR3 has 12 residues. CDR1 is LGHDT, CDR2 YNNKEL, per germline (reference sequence).

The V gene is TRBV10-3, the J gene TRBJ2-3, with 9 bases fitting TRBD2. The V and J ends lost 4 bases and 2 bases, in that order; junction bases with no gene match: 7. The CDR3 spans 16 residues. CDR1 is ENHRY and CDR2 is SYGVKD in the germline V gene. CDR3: CAISGIAGASTDTQYF. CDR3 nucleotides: TGTGCCATCAGTGGAATAGCGGGGGCCTCCACAGATACGCAGTATTTT.

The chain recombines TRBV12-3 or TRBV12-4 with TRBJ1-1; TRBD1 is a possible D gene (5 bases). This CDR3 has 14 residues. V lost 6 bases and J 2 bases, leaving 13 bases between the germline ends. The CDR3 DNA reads TGTGCCAGCAGGGGGGGACTGCTCAACACTGAAGCTTTCTTT. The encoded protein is CASRGGLLNTEAFF.

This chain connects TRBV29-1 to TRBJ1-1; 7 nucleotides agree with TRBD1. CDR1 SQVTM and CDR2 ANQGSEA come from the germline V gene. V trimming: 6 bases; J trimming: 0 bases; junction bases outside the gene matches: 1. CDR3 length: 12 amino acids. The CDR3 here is CSVGTVNTEAFF. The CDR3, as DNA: TGCAGCGTAGGGACAGTGAACACTGAAGCTTTCTTT.

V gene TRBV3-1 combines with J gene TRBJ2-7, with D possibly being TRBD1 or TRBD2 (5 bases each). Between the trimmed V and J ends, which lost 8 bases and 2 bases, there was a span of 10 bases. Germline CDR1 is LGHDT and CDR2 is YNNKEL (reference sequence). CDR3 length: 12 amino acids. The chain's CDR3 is CASAGTAYEQYF. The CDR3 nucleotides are TGTGCCAGCGCCGGGACGGCCTACGAGCAGTACTTC.

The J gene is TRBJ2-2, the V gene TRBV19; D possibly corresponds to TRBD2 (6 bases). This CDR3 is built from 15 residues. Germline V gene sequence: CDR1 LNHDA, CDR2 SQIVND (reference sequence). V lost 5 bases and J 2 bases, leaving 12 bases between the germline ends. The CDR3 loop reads CASSGRLDNTGELFF. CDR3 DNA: TGTGCCAGTAGTGGTCGACTAGATAACACCGGGGAGCTGTTTTTT.